Following are 18 T cell receptor beta chains from one sample sequenced in a study of blood T cells in healthy people across ages. Together with a sample-barcoded 5' primer, a J-beta primer mix was included in a second PCR lasting about 6 to 11 cycles. A single record per CDR3 protein comes from TCRdb applying MiXCR to the 5' RACE reads. The data contain about 970,000 distinct CDR3 sequences, around 54% of them seen just once; the ten biggest clones take up around 21%. Source material: blood. These receptors all come from a woman aged 55-75 years in good health.

In this sample, this clonotype turned up once. This sequence joins TRBV6-5 and TRBJ2-7; the D gene could be TRBD1 or TRBD2 (5 bases each). The CDR3 totals 18 residues. V shed 2 bases and J shed 0 bases, with 20 bases lying between them. Germline V gene data show CDR1 as MNHEY and CDR2 as SVGAGI. The CDR3 is CASSYRDPGPASSYEQYF. CDR3 DNA: TGTGCCAGCAGTTACCGGGACCCAGGACCCGCAAGCTCCTACGAGCAGTACTTC.

The chain recombines TRBV11-1 with TRBJ2-7; a possible D gene is TRBD1 (5 bases). The V and J ends lost 0 bases and 0 bases respectively, with 12 bases between them. Per the germline V gene, CDR1 is SGHAT and CDR2 is FQDESV (reference sequence). This CDR3 has 16 residues. The CDR3 here is CASSLAQGLSSYEQYF. DNA for the CDR3: TGTGCCAGCAGCTTAGCGCAGGGTCTATCCTCCTACGAGCAGTACTTC. The whole variable domain, remainder taken from reference TRBV11-1 and TRBJ2-7, is EAEVAQSPRYKITEKSQAVAFWCDPISGHATLYWYRQILGQGPELLVQFQDESVVDDSQLPKDRFSAERLKGVDSTLKIQPAELGDSAMYLCASSLAQGLSSYEQYFGPGTRLTVT.

The chain uses TRBV2 and TRBJ1-2; a possible D gene is TRBD1 (6 bases). The CDR3 has 13 amino acids. The V end was cut by 10 bases, the J end by 2 bases, with 14 bases between. Germline V CDR1 and CDR2: SNHLY, FYNNEI. CDR3 region: CAIQRDTNYGYTF. The CDR3 DNA reads TGTGCCATCCAGAGGGACACCAACTATGGCTACACCTTC.

Comments on this clonotype: Given a much more abundant clone one base away, this may be a read error. The chain employs TRBV9 and TRBJ2-5, with a possible D match to TRBD1 (5 bases). The J call may be faulty, since TRBJ2-7 better matches the DNA end. Germline lookup yields CDR1 SGDLS and CDR2 YYNGEE. The CDR3 is 15 residues long. CDR3 DNA sequence: TGTGCCAGCAGCGTAGGTGGGGCACCCTGGTACGAGCAGTACTTC. This translates into CASSVGGAPWYEQYF.

This chain joins TRBV3-1 and TRBJ1-5; D might be TRBD1 (6 bases). CDR1 and CDR2 (germline): LGHDT, YNNKEL (reference sequence). Trimming stripped 2 bases from V and 5 bases from J, with 10 bases between. CDR3 length: 14 residues. This chain's CDR3 is CASSQTGKYQPQHF. In DNA form, the CDR3 reads TGTGCCAGCAGCCAAACAGGGAAGTATCAGCCCCAGCATTTT.

The rearrangement uses TRBV5-1 and TRBJ2-1; 14 nucleotides match TRBD2. Germline lookup yields CDR1 SGHRS and CDR2 YFSETQ. V was pared by 4 bases and J by 9 bases, with 6 bases of the junction left unmatched. The CDR3 loop spans 15 amino acids. CDR3 loop: CASSQGLAGEGEQFF. CDR3 coding DNA: TGCGCCAGCAGCCAGGGACTAGCGGGAGAGGGTGAGCAGTTCTTC. The full variable domain, in which reference TRBV5-1 and TRBJ2-1 provide the parts outside the CDR3, is KAGVTQTPRYLIKTRGQQVTLSCSPISGHRSVSWYQQTPGQGLQFLFEYFSETQRNKGNFPGRFSGRQFSNSRSEMNVSTLELGDSALYLCASSQGLAGEGEQFFGPGTRLTVL.

This clonotype was counted ten times or more. This chain links TRBV4-1 with TRBJ2-7; 9 bases line up with TRBD1. Germline V gene sequence: CDR1 MGHRA, CDR2 YSYEKL. J was trimmed by 4 bases and V by 4 bases; bases with no gene match: 8. The CDR3 sequence is 15 residues long. The CDR3 DNA reads TGCGCCAGCAGCCTGGCCGGGACAGGGCTTTACGAGCAGTACTTC. Translating gives CASSLAGTGLYEQYF.

This chain connects TRBV5-6 to TRBJ2-1, with TRBD2 matching over 12 bases. The CDR3 totals 16 residues. The ends lost 4 bases at V and 8 bases at J; junction bases unmatched: 10. Germline V gene sequence: CDR1 SGHDT, CDR2 YYEEEE. CDR3 nucleotides: TGTGCCAGCAGCAGTACTAGCGGGAGGACGTGGGATGAGCAGTTCTTC. Protein: CASSSTSGRTWDEQFF. Using reference TRBV5-6 and TRBJ2-1 for the parts outside the CDR3, the full variable domain is DAGVTQSPTHLIKTRGQQVTLRCSPKSGHDTVSWYQQALGQGPQFIFQYYEEEERQRGNFPDRFSGHQFPNYSSELNVNALLLGDSALYLCASSSTSGRTWDEQFFGPGTRLTVL.

This clonotype was observed a few times. V usage is TRBV27 and J usage is TRBJ2-7; D not certain. The CDR3 has 13 residues. The V end was cut by 5 bases, the J end by 2 bases, with 10 bases between. The germline V gene encodes CDR1 MNHEY and CDR2 SMNVEV (reference sequence). As DNA, the CDR3 is TGTGCCAGCAGTCACAACGGCCCCTACGAGCAGTACTTC. As protein: CASSHNGPYEQYF.

V usage is TRBV6-2 or TRBV6-3 and J usage is TRBJ2-5; 12 nucleotides agree with TRBD2. The CDR3 is 17 residues long. V shed 6 bases and J 0 bases; nucleotides not matched to a gene: 8. CDR1 and CDR2 (germline): MNHEY, SVGEGT. CDR3 DNA sequence: TGTGCCAGCAGCCGTGGACTAGCGGGATGGAACCAAGAGACCCAGTACTTC. Translation: CASSRGLAGWNQETQYF.

This chain uses TRBV20-1 with TRBJ2-1, with unresolved D. Germline assignment: CDR1 DFQATT and CDR2 SNEGSKA (reference sequence). This CDR3 comprises 15 residues. Trimming removed 1 base at V and 1 base at J, with 11 bases between. CDR3 protein: CSARGLRVSYNEQFF. The CDR3 DNA follows: TGCAGTGCTAGAGGTTTAAGGGTATCCTACAATGAGCAGTTCTTC.

The chain uses TRBV6-5 and TRBJ2-1; 8 bases line up with TRBD2. The CDR3 has 15 amino acids. Germline trimming cut 2 bases from V and 5 bases from J; bases unmatched to any gene: 5. Germline CDR1 reads MNHEY; CDR2 reads SVGAGI. In DNA form, the CDR3 reads TGTGCCAGCAGTTACGACGGGAGGGACGACAATGAGCAGTTCTTC. It specifies CASSYDGRDDNEQFF.

This clonotype has just a few counts. V usage is TRBV7-2 and J usage is TRBJ1-4; D perhaps matches TRBD1 (5 bases). The V and J ends lost 3 bases and 0 bases respectively, with 5 bases between them. This CDR3 spans 14 amino acids. Per the germline V gene, CDR1 is SGHTA and CDR2 is FQGNSA. CDR3 nucleotide sequence: TGTGCCAGCAGCTTGACAGCAACTAATGAAAAACTGTTTTTT. It specifies CASSLTATNEKLFF.

The chain has TRBV7-9 and TRBJ1-1, with D possibly being TRBD1 (6 bases). CDR3 length: 14 residues. CDR1 SEHNR and CDR2 FQNEAQ come from the germline V gene (reference sequence). Trimming removed 4 bases at V and 6 bases at J, with 15 bases between. For the CDR3, the DNA is TGTGCCAGCAGCTCGGACAGTCGATCGGCTGAAGCTTTCTTT. Encoded protein: CASSSDSRSAEAFF.

About this clonotype: One junction end does not reproduce the germline sequence, and a read error may be involved. The V call is TRBV28, the J call TRBJ2-5, with 7 bases that match TRBD1. CDR1 MDHEN and CDR2 SYDVKM come from the germline V gene. The CDR3 is made up of 16 amino acids. In nucleotides, the CDR3 is TGTGTCAGCAGTTTAAGACAGGGTGTATACCAAGAGACCCAGTACTTC. This encodes CVSSLRQGVYQETQYF.

In regard to this clonotype: Because the CDR3's place on the DNA is in doubt, the DNA is left out and the CDR3 is given as listed by TCRdb. The V and J genes are TRBV9 and TRBJ2-3; the tabulated D call, TRBD2, remains unverified against the DNA. A total of 15 residues make up the CDR3, ends included. In germline, CDR1 is SGDLS, CDR2 YYNGEE. This chain's CDR3 is CASSVGGGTAEKRYF.

This clonotype has a handful of counts. The rearrangement uses TRBV4-1 and TRBJ2-1; 7 bases are shared with TRBD2. V was pared by 3 bases and J by 9 bases, with 8 bases of the junction left unmatched. The CDR3 contains 14 residues. Per the germline V gene, CDR1 is MGHRA and CDR2 is YSYEKL. CDR3: CASSHPFTSAEQFF. DNA for the CDR3: TGCGCCAGCAGCCATCCCTTTACTAGCGCTGAGCAGTTCTTC.

This clonotype was recorded only once. V gene TRBV12-3 or TRBV12-4 combines with J gene TRBJ2-3; perhaps TRBD1 as D (6 bases). The CDR3 contains 13 residues. Trimming removed 8 bases from V and 3 bases from J, with 12 bases in between. DNA of the CDR3: TGTGCCAGCGGAACAAGGGGGACAGATACGCAGTATTTT. Translation: CASGTRGTDTQYF.